The 21 T cell receptor beta chains presented below share a single source sample, sequenced in a study of shared clonotypes between healthy human individuals. The protocol was immunoSEQ multiplex PCR, while the TCRdb copy is restricted to in-frame clones and leaves out a portion. The table shows 850,000 to 1,100,000 clones, with around 77% occurring only once. Sequenced sample: memory CD4+ T cells from PBMCs. Subset in this sample: CD45RA-negative fraction. These receptors were taken from a man between 18 and 29 years old in good health. Some clones in this sample may be carry-over from other donors' samples.

V is TRBV4-1 and J is TRBJ1-3; D remains unclear. This CDR3 is built from 17 residues. Trimming took 0 bases from V and 3 from J, leaving 15 bases between them. Germline CDR1 reads MGHRA; CDR2 reads YSYEKL. CDR3 sequence (DNA): TGCGCCAGCAGCCAAGAAACGATCGGTGGGTATGGAAACACCATATATTTT. Translating it yields CASSQETIGGYGNTIYF.

This clone was picked up one time. The chain combines TRBV19 with TRBJ2-2, with 9 bases fitting TRBD2. In germline, CDR1 is LNHDA, CDR2 SQIVND (reference sequence). V lost 5 bases and J lost 1; bases outside the gene matches: 2. The CDR3 spans 15 residues. CDR3 coding DNA: TGTGCCAGTAGTCGAGCGGGAGGGAACACCGGGGAGCTGTTTTTT. Amino acid sequence: CASSRAGGNTGELFF.

The rearrangement uses TRBV28 and TRBJ2-3, with 8 bases that match TRBD2. Germline values: CDR1 MDHEN, CDR2 SYDVKM. J was trimmed by 4 bases and V by 6 bases; bases with no gene match: 9. This CDR3 contains 15 residues. DNA for the CDR3: TGTGCCAGCAGCTCCGGGAGGGCCAAGGCAGATACGCAGTATTTT. It yields the protein CASSSGRAKADTQYF.

The rearrangement joins TRBV28 to TRBJ2-6, with 7 bases fitting TRBD2. This CDR3 has 17 residues. V shed 6 bases, J shed 4 bases, and the junction held 12 bases outside the gene matches. Germline V lookup: CDR1 MDHEN, CDR2 SYDVKM. In nucleotides, the CDR3 is TGTGCCAGCAGCGGGGCCCCGGGAGGTAGGGGGGCCAACGTCCTGACTTTC. This translates into CASSGAPGGRGANVLTF. Variable domain in full (rest from reference TRBV28 and TRBJ2-6): DVKVTQSSRYLVKRTGEKVFLECVQDMDHENMFWYRQDPGLGLRLIYFSYDVKMKEKGDIPEGYSVSREKKERFSLILESASTNQTSMYLCASSGAPGGRGANVLTFGAGSRLTVL.

The chain is built from TRBV30 and TRBJ1-3; 9 bases are a match to TRBD1. V lost 5 bases to trimming and J lost 0 bases; unmatched junction nucleotides: 8. The germline gives CDR1 GTSNPN, CDR2 SVGIG (reference sequence). The CDR3 sequence is 16 residues long. CDR3 sequence reads: CAWSSGTGSSGNTIYF. In DNA form, the CDR3 reads TGTGCCTGGTCCTCGGGGACAGGGAGCTCTGGAAACACCATATATTTT.

The chain uses TRBV12-5 and TRBJ1-2; 11 bases map to TRBD1. Germline V gene sequence: CDR1 LGHNT, CDR2 FRNRAP. CDR3 length: 15 residues. V shed 1 base, J shed 4 bases, and the junction held 2 bases outside the gene matches. The CDR3 here is CASGLGGQGAYGYTF. DNA of the CDR3: TGTGCTAGTGGTTTGGGTGGACAGGGGGCCTATGGCTACACCTTC.

This clone occurred a few times. This CDR3 is also generated by other DNA sequences in the sample. The chain has TRBV6-4 and TRBJ1-2; tentatively, D is TRBD1 (5 bases). Germline CDR1 and CDR2: MRHNA and SNTAGT. Trimming stripped 2 bases from V and 4 bases from J, with 8 bases between. The length of the CDR3 is 13 residues. For the CDR3, the DNA is TGTGCCAGCAGTGACGGGACCGGCTATGGCTACACCTTC. Its protein is CASSDGTGYGYTF.

This chain joins TRBV6-4 and TRBJ2-1; D is tentatively TRBD1 or TRBD2 (5 bases each). V was trimmed by 3 bases and J by 6 bases, leaving 12 bases between them. CDR1 is MRHNA, CDR2 SNTAGT, per germline. The CDR3 runs 14 residues. The CDR3 loop reads CASSDSEGRNEQFF. The CDR3 DNA follows: TGTGCCAGCAGTGATTCTGAGGGACGCAATGAGCAGTTCTTC.

This clone was seen only a few times. The rearrangement links TRBV10-3 to TRBJ1-3; TRBD1 is a possible D gene (6 bases). Germline V CDR1 and CDR2: ENHRY, SYGVKD. CDR3 length equals 17 residues. The V end lost 3 bases, the J end lost 2 bases, and 17 bases lay between the germline ends. The CDR3 DNA sequence: TGTGCCATCAGTGAAAATCCCCCAGGGGTTACTGGAAACACCATATATTTT. This sequence encodes CAISENPPGVTGNTIYF.

CDR3 in DNA: TGTGCCAGCAGCCCCGGGACGGACCAGGGTACGCAGTATTTT. It yields the protein CASSPGTDQGTQYF. The V call is TRBV7-3, the J call TRBJ2-3; possibly TRBD1 or TRBD2 for D (5 bases each). This CDR3 has 14 residues. The V gene's germline CDR1 is SGHTA and CDR2 FQGTGA. Trimming stripped 5 bases from V and 8 bases from J, with 17 bases between.

This clone has at least ten counts. Other DNA sequences in this sample translate to the same CDR3. The chain uses TRBV5-6 and TRBJ2-6; D gene ambiguous. Trimming removed 0 bases from V and 1 base from J, with 5 bases in between. The CDR3 totals 15 residues. Germline CDR1 reads SGHDT; CDR2 reads YYEEEE. Here the CDR3 DNA reads TGTGCCAGCAGCTTGGGGCGGTCTGGGGCCAACGTCCTGACTTTC. Its protein product is CASSLGRSGANVLTF. The full variable domain, its missing parts supplied by reference TRBV5-6 and TRBJ2-6, is DAGVTQSPTHLIKTRGQQVTLRCSPKSGHDTVSWYQQALGQGPQFIFQYYEEEERQRGNFPDRFSGHQFPNYSSELNVNALLLGDSALYLCASSLGRSGANVLTFGAGSRLTVL.

V gene TRBV9 combines with J gene TRBJ2-3; a weak D match, TRBD2 (6 bases). The germline V gene encodes CDR1 SGDLS and CDR2 YYNGEE. This CDR3 contains 16 residues. The germline V and J ends were trimmed by 3 bases and 0 bases, with 14 bases remaining between them. This CDR3 reads CASSARTNPSTDTQYF. As DNA, the CDR3 is TGTGCCAGCAGCGCCCGGACTAATCCTAGCACAGATACGCAGTATTTT. The complete variable domain, with remaining parts taken from reference TRBV9 and TRBJ2-3, reads DSGVTQTPKHLITATGQRVTLRCSPRSGDLSVYWYQQSLDQGLQFLIQYYNGEERAKGNILERFSAQQFPDLHSELNLSSLELGDSALYFCASSARTNPSTDTQYFGPGTRLTVL.

The rearrangement joins TRBV28 to TRBJ1-1; D is possibly TRBD1 (6 bases). V lost 6 bases, J lost 0 bases, and 11 bases lay in between. CDR3 length: 14 amino acids. Per the germline V gene, CDR1 is MDHEN and CDR2 is SYDVKM. In DNA, the CDR3 is TGTGCCAGCAGAAGGACAGCCTTGAACACTGAAGCTTTCTTT. Its translation: CASRRTALNTEAFF.

A word on this clone: In the same sample, other DNA sequences code for this CDR3. The V gene is TRBV30, the J gene TRBJ1-3, with 10 nucleotides matching TRBD1. V was pared by 5 bases and J by 3 bases, with 1 base of the junction left unmatched. CDR3 length: 13 residues. The germline CDR1 and CDR2 sequences are GTSNPN and SVGIG (reference sequence). Written as DNA, the CDR3 is TGTGCCTGGGGACAGGGGGGTGGAAACACCATATATTTT. It translates to CAWGQGGGNTIYF.

Notes on this clone: Other DNA sequences in this sample translate to the same CDR3. The V and J genes are TRBV5-1 and TRBJ2-5; either TRBD1 or TRBD2 may fit D (5 bases each). The CDR3 consists of 14 residues. From germline, CDR1 is SGHRS and CDR2 YFSETQ. V was cut by 1 base and J by 2 bases, with 9 bases left in between. In DNA form, the CDR3 reads TGCGCCAGCAGCTTGATGGGGGAACAAGAGACCCAGTACTTC. Protein sequence: CASSLMGEQETQYF. Based on the CDR3 plus reference TRBV5-1 and TRBJ2-5, the full variable domain is KAGVTQTPRYLIKTRGQQVTLSCSPISGHRSVSWYQQTPGQGLQFLFEYFSETQRNKGNFPGRFSGRQFSNSRSEMNVSTLELGDSALYLCASSLMGEQETQYFGPGTRLLVL.

In regard to this clone: This specimen includes other DNA sequences encoding the same CDR3. The rearrangement uses TRBV2 and TRBJ1-5; D possibly corresponds to TRBD1 (5 bases). CDR1 SNHLY and CDR2 FYNNEI come from the germline V gene. The CDR3 has 15 amino acids. V was pared by 2 bases and J by 4 bases, with 12 bases between. CDR3 loop: CASSELQGGNQPQHF. The DNA for the CDR3 is TGTGCCAGCAGTGAATTGCAGGGTGGTAATCAGCCCCAGCATTTT.

The chain uses TRBV5-1 and TRBJ2-5; 10 nucleotides agree with TRBD1. The CDR3 has 16 amino acids. Unmatched junction bases numbered 10, after V lost 4 bases and J lost 4 bases. Germline V CDR1 and CDR2: SGHRS, YFSETQ. CDR3 nucleotides: TGCGCCAGCAGCCTGACAGGGGGCGCTGAGTTAGAGACCCAGTACTTC. This translates into CASSLTGGAELETQYF.

The chain is built from TRBV25-1 and TRBJ1-2; the D is unclear. With 3 bases removed from V and 2 bases from J, the gap between germline ends came to 19 bases. CDR1 and CDR2 from the germline V gene are MGHDK and SYGVNS. CDR3 length: 17 amino acids. The CDR3 spells CASSDLSDGLENYGYTF. In DNA form, the CDR3 reads TGTGCCAGCAGTGACCTCTCAGACGGACTAGAGAACTATGGCTACACCTTC.

This sequence joins TRBV2 and TRBJ2-5; D may be TRBD2 (6 bases). The V gene's germline CDR1 is SNHLY and CDR2 FYNNEI. Trimming left V 6 bases short and J 5 bases short, with 16 bases between. The CDR3 sequence is 14 residues long. The DNA of the CDR3 is TGTGCCAGCAGGGGGACTGTCCTTCGGGAGACCCAGTACTTC. As protein: CASRGTVLRETQYF. Based on the CDR3 plus reference TRBV2 and TRBJ2-5, the full variable domain is EPEVTQTPSHQVTQMGQEVILRCVPISNHLYFYWYRQILGQKVEFLVSFYNNEISEKSEIFDDQFSVERPDGSNFTLKIRSTKLEDSAMYFCASRGTVLRETQYFGPGTRLLVL.

The chain uses TRBV5-1 and TRBJ2-2; TRBD2 agrees at 8 bases. Germline values: CDR1 SGHRS, CDR2 YFSETQ. V lost 3 bases, J lost 6 bases, and 1 base stayed unmatched. The CDR3 has 13 amino acids. The chain's CDR3 is CASSWTSPGELFF. CDR3 coding DNA: TGCGCCAGCAGCTGGACTAGCCCCGGGGAGCTGTTTTTT.

This sequence joins TRBV6-1 and TRBJ2-6, with D uncertain. This CDR3 has 15 amino acids. Germline CDR1 reads MNHNS; CDR2 reads SASEGT. V lost 7 bases, J lost 2 bases, and 12 bases lay in between. CDR3 residues: CASIARQAGANVLTF. CDR3 nucleotides: TGTGCCAGCATTGCGAGGCAGGCTGGGGCCAACGTCCTGACTTTC.